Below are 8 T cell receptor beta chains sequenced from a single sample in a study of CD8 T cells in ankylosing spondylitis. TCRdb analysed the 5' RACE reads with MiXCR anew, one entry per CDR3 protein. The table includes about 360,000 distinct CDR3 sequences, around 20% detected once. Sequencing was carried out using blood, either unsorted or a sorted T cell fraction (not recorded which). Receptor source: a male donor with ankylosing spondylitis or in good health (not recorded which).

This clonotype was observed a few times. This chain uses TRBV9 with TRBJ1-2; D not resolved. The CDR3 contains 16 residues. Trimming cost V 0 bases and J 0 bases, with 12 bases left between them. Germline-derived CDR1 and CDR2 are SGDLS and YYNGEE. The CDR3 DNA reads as TGTGCCAGCAGCGTAGACCCTACCAGAGCTAACTATGGCTACACCTTC. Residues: CASSVDPTRANYGYTF.

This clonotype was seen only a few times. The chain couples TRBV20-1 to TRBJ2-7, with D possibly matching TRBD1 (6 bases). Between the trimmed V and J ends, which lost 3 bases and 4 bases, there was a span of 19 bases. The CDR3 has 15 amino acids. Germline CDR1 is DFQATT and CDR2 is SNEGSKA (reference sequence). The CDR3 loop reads CSASAPGTHLYEQYF. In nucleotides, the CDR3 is TGCAGTGCTAGTGCACCAGGGACACATCTTTACGAGCAGTACTTC.

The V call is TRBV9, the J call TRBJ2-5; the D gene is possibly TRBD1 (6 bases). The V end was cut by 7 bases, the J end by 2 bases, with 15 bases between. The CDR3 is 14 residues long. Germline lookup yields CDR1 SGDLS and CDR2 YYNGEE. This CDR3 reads CASGPGHLQETQYF. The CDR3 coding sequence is TGTGCCAGCGGGCCGGGACACCTACAAGAGACCCAGTACTTC.

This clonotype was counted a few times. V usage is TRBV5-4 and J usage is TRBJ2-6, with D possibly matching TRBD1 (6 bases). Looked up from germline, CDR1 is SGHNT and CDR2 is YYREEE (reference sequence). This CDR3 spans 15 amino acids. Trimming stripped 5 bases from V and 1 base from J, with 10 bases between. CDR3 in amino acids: CASRPRGSGANVLTF. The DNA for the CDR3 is TGTGCCAGCAGACCAAGGGGGTCTGGGGCCAACGTCCTGACTTTC. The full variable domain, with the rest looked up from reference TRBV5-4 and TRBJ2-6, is ETGVTQSPTHLIKTRGQQVTLRCSSQSGHNTVSWYQQALGQGPQFIFQYYREEENGRGNFPPRFSGLQFPNYSSELNVNALELDDSALYLCASRPRGSGANVLTFGAGSRLTVL.

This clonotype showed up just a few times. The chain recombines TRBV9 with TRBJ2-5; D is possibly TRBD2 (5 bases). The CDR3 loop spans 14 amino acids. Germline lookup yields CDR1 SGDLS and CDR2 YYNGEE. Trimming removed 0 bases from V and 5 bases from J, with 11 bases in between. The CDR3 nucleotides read TGTGCCAGCAGCGTAGGGGGTTCGGGGGAGACCCAGTACTTC. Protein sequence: CASSVGGSGETQYF.

The DNA of the CDR3 is TGCAGCGTTGTAGGGGTAGGAGAGACCCAGTACTTC. Protein product: CSVVGVGETQYF. This chain uses TRBV29-1 with TRBJ2-5; D is perhaps TRBD1 (5 bases). Germline loops: CDR1 SQVTM, CDR2 ANQGSEA. There are 12 residues in the CDR3. Trimming took 4 bases from V and 4 from J, leaving 10 bases between them.

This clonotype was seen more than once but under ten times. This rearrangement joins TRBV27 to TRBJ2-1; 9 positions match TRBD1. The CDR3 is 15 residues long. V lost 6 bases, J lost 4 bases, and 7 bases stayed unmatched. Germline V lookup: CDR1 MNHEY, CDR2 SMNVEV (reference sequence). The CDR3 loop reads CASSLRQGVYNEQFF. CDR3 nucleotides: TGTGCCAGCAGCCTTAGACAGGGGGTGTACAATGAGCAGTTCTTC.

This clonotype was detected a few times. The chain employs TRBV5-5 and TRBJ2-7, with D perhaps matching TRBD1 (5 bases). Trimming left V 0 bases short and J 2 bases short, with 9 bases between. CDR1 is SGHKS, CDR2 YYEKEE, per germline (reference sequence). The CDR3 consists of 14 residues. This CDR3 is CASSLGTPTYEQYF. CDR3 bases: TGTGCCAGCAGCTTGGGGACACCCACCTACGAGCAGTACTTC.